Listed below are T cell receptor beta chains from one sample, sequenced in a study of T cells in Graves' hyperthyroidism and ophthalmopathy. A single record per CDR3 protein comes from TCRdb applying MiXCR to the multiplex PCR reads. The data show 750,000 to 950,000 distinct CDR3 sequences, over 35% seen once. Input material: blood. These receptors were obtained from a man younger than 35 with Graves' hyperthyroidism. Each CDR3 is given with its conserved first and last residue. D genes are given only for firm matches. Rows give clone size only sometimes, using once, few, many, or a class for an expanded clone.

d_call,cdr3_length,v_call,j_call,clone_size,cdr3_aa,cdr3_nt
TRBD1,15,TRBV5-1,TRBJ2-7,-,CASSSGQGGVYEQYF,TGCGCCAGCAGCTCCGGACAGGGAGGAGTATACGAGCAGTACTTC
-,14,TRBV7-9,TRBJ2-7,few,CASSLQGTGWEQYF,TGTGCCAGCAGCTTACAGGGAACTGGGTGGGAGCAGTACTTC
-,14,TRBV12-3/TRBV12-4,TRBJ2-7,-,CASSSNRDPYEQYF,TGTGCCAGCAGTTCGAACAGGGATCCCTACGAGCAGTACTTC
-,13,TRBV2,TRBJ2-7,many,CASSDGPSYEQYF,TGTGCCAGCAGCGACGGGCCTTCCTACGAGCAGTACTTC
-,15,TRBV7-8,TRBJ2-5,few,CASSSQTDPPETQYF,TGTGCCAGCAGCTCACAGACGGATCCGCCAGAGACCCAGTACTTC
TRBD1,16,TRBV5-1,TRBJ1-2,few,CASSLESGGGFDGYTF,TGCGCCAGCAGCTTGGAATCAGGGGGCGGATTCGATGGCTACACCTTC
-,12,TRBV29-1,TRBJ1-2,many,CSVEAQGFGYTF,TGCAGCGTTGAAGCACAGGGATTTGGCTACACCTTC
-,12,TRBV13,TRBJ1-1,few,CASTLAGQGAFF,TGTGCCAGCACTCTGGCGGGCCAGGGAGCTTTCTTT
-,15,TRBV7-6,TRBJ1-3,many,CASSPDEGAGNTIYF,TGTGCCAGCAGCCCCGACGAGGGGGCTGGAAACACCATATATTTT
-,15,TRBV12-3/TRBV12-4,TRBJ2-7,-,CASSFKLAGLYEQYF,TGTGCCAGCAGTTTCAAACTAGCTGGTTTGTACGAGCAGTACTTC
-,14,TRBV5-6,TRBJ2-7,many,CASSLGAGTYEQYF,TGTGCCAGCAGCTTGGGTGCGGGGACCTACGAGCAGTACTTC
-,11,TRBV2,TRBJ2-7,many,CASRTGNGQYF,TGTGCCAGCAGGACGGGGAATGGGCAGTACTTC
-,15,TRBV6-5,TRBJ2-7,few,CASSYTHPGSYEQYF,TGTGCCAGCAGTTACACACACCCCGGGAGCTACGAGCAGTACTTC
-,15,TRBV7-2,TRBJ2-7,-,CASSAIGGDSYEQYF,TGTGCCAGCAGTGCGATCGGAGGGGATTCCTACGAGCAGTACTTC
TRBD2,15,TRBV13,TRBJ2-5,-,CASSFTAGVRETQYF,TGTGCCAGCAGTTTCACAGCGGGAGTTAGAGAGACCCAGTACTTC
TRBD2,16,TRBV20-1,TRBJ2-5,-,CSARGEIAGGRETQYF,TGCAGTGCTAGAGGCGAGATAGCGGGGGGCCGAGAGACCCAGTACTTC